The present T cell receptor beta chain was sequenced within a study of shared clonotypes between healthy human individuals. Study-wide context: CD4 naive and memory got three plates each, CD8 naive two, CD8 memory one.

Sequencing used immunoSEQ multiplex PCR; TCRdb keeps in-frame clones, though not all of them. This sample has around 2.1 million clones; 90% to 97% occur once, and the top ten carry roughly 0.13%. The V segment lost 4 bases and the J segment 16 bases; nucleotides outside the gene matches: 9. This CDR3 region has 11 residues. Germline V gene data show CDR1 as GTSNPN and CDR2 as SVGIG (reference sequence). Study-wide results and caveats: Even with large depth, rarefaction showed that sorted-subset sequencing was incomplete.

A word on this clone: Its specificity is unknown.

The receptor was isolated from a man aged 18 to 29 in good health. The V and J genes are TRBV30 and TRBJ2-1; 8 bases map to TRBD2. The sample consisted of naive CD4+ T cells sorted from blood. Subset indicated: CD45RA+ positively selected. CDR3 DNA sequence: TGTGCCTGGAAGGGGGGACTAGGGTATTTCTTC. It is translated as CAWKGGLGYFF.